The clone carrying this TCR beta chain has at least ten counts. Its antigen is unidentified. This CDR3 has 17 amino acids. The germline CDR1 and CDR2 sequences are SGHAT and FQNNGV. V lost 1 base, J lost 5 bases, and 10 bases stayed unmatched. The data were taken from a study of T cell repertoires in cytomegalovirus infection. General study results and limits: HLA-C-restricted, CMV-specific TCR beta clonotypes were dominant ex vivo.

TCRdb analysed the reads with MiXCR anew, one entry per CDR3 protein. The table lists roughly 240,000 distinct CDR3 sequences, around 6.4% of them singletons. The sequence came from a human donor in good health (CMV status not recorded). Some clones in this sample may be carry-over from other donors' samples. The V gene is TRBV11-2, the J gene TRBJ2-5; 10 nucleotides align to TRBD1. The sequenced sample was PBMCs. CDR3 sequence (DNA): TGTGCCAGCAGCTTAGCCCCGGGACAGGGGCTCGGGGAGACCCAGTACTTC. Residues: CASSLAPGQGLGETQYF.